These 26 T cell receptor beta chains originate from one sample sequenced in a study of blood T cell repertoires in COVID-19 (TCRdb year 2020). Library method: the immunoSEQ multiplex PCR assay. TCRdb obtained this table from immuneACCESS and retained in-frame rearrangements with V and J assigned. These tables miss some clones; where compared with another copy, unresolved V genes account for less than half of the shortfall, and the remainder is unexplained. Within this sample are approximately 75,000 clones, with 75% to 85% of them counted one time only. Of the sample, 20% to 25% is held by the ten largest clones. The sample was peripheral blood. The receptors were gathered from a woman between 45 and 60 years old with acute or convalescent COVID-19.

This clone appeared a single time. The chain links TRBV7-2 to TRBJ2-5, with TRBD2 as a possible D gene (6 bases). The V end was cut by 1 base, the J end by 4 bases, with 16 bases between. The CDR3 has 16 residues. CDR1 SGHTA and CDR2 FQGNSA come from the germline V gene. The CDR3 DNA sequence: TGTGCCAGCAGCTTAGGGTCTGGAGGGGCGGTAGAGACCCAGTACTTC. Amino acids: CASSLGSGGAVETQYF. The full variable domain, with the rest looked up from reference TRBV7-2 and TRBJ2-5, is GAGVSQSPSNKVTEKGKDVELRCDPISGHTALYWYRQSLGQGLEFLIYFQGNSAPDKSGLPSDRFSAERTGGSVSTLTIQRTQQEDSAVYLCASSLGSGGAVETQYFGPGTRLLVL.

This chain's CDR3 is CVRSTGGTGGGRYSNQPQHF. The CDR3 DNA sequence: TGTGTCAGAAGCACCGGGGGGACAGGGGGCGGACGGTATAGCAATCAGCCCCAGCATTTT. The chain recombines TRBV7-5 with TRBJ1-5; the table's TRBD1 call for D was not verified on the DNA. TRBV7-5 is termed a pseudogene. The CDR3 has 20 amino acids.

The chain is built from TRBV5-1 and TRBJ2-3; 9 bases are a match to TRBD1. The CDR3 is 16 residues long. The V segment lost 4 bases and the J segment 3 bases; nucleotides outside the gene matches: 9. CDR1 is SGHRS, CDR2 YFSETQ, per germline. CDR3 in DNA: TGCGCCAGCAGCCTGCACGTGACAGGGGGGACAGATACGCAGTATTTT. Translation: CASSLHVTGGTDTQYF.

This clone is termed medium-sized (0.01 to 0.1%). The V gene is TRBV5-6, the J gene TRBJ1-5; no definite D call. V lost 2 bases, J lost 9 bases, and 9 bases lay in between. CDR1 SGHDT and CDR2 YYEEEE come from the germline V gene. CDR3 length equals 12 residues. The CDR3 sequence is CASSLTRGPQHF. The CDR3 coding sequence is TGTGCCAGCAGCTTAACGCGGGGGCCCCAGCATTTT.

The chain combines TRBV10-2 with TRBJ2-5; D is uncertain. Germline V lookup: CDR1 WSHSY, CDR2 SAAADI. The V and J ends lost 5 bases and 5 bases respectively, with 6 bases between them. The CDR3 contains 11 residues. The DNA for the CDR3 is TGCGCCAGCAGTAGCGTGGAGACCCAGTACTTC. The encoded protein is CASSSVETQYF.

J is TRBJ2-7 and V is TRBV11-2; 8 positions match TRBD2. CDR3 size: 17 residues. Trimming cost V 5 bases and J 1 base; bases outside gene matches: 13. CDR1 is SGHAT, CDR2 FQNNGV, per germline. The CDR3 loop is CASSTGAAGGLSYEQYF. CDR3 in DNA: TGTGCCAGCAGCACCGGGGCGGCGGGGGGCCTTTCCTACGAGCAGTACTTC.

V is TRBV6-5 and J is TRBJ1-1; perhaps TRBD1 as D (5 bases). This CDR3 has 13 residues. V lost 8 bases and J 5 bases, leaving 15 bases between the germline ends. The germline V gene encodes CDR1 MNHEY and CDR2 SVGAGI. CDR3 bases: TGTGCCAGCGGGGGGGGAATGCGTACTGAAGCTTTCTTT. Residues: CASGGGMRTEAFF.

This clone was seen only once. The CDR3 nucleotides read TGTGCCAGCAGTTACTCCGGGACCTACGAGCAGTACTTC. Translating gives CASSYSGTYEQYF. V gene TRBV6-5 combines with J gene TRBJ2-7; possible D gene TRBD2, 5 bases. The CDR3 totals 13 residues. Germline CDR1 MNHEY, CDR2 SVGAGI. The germline V and J ends were trimmed by 0 bases and 2 bases, with 5 bases remaining between them.

The gene calls are TRBV6-2 or TRBV6-3 and TRBJ2-7; D perhaps matches TRBD1 (6 bases). This CDR3 contains 13 residues. CDR1 and CDR2 from the germline V gene are MNHEY and SVGEGT. The V and J ends lost 6 bases and 2 bases respectively, with 11 bases between them. CDR3 residues: CASSPDSPYEQYF. For the CDR3, the DNA is TGTGCCAGCAGCCCGGACAGCCCCTACGAGCAGTACTTC.

The chain carries TRBV5-1 and TRBJ2-3; 9 bases are shared with TRBD2. Germline CDR1 SGHRS, CDR2 YFSETQ. The CDR3 totals 18 residues. V shed 5 bases, J shed 3 bases, and the junction held 16 bases outside the gene matches. This CDR3 reads CASRYGLAWGAQTDTQYF. DNA of the CDR3: TGCGCCAGCAGATATGGACTAGCGTGGGGGGCCCAGACAGATACGCAGTATTTT.

V usage is TRBV4-3 and J usage is TRBJ2-3, with 12 nucleotides matching TRBD1. Unmatched junction bases numbered 9, after V lost 3 bases and J lost 5 bases. This CDR3 comprises 17 residues. Germline values: CDR1 LGHNA, CDR2 YSLEER. In DNA form, the CDR3 reads TGCGCCAGCAGCCAGGGACAGGGGGCGGGGGGAGGAGATACGCAGTATTTT. Translated: CASSQGQGAGGGDTQYF.

This chain connects TRBV7-2 to TRBJ2-7, with D hard to call. The CDR3 runs to 15 residues. Germline CDR1 reads SGHTA; CDR2 reads FQGNSA. V was shortened by 1 base and J by 4 bases, with 14 bases between the two germline ends. CDR3 sequence reads: CASSLVSTLGYEQYF. CDR3 coding DNA: TGTGCCAGCAGCTTAGTAAGCACTCTCGGGTACGAGCAGTACTTC.

This chain joins TRBV7-9 and TRBJ2-7; D might be TRBD1 (5 bases). Trimming removed 2 bases from V and 6 bases from J, with 8 bases in between. Germline-derived CDR1 and CDR2 are SEHNR and FQNEAQ (reference sequence). The CDR3 sequence is 12 residues long. The CDR3 region is CASSLQGFEQYF. Here the CDR3 DNA reads TGTGCCAGCAGCTTACAGGGATTCGAGCAGTACTTC.

The chain links TRBV10-1 to TRBJ1-1; possibly TRBD1 for D (5 bases). Looked up from germline, CDR1 is WNHNN and CDR2 is SYGVQD (reference sequence). V shed 6 bases and J shed 2 bases, with 13 bases lying between them. This CDR3 has 14 amino acids. The CDR3 DNA reads TGCGCCAGCAGAAAAGGGGTGCTCAACACTGAAGCTTTCTTT. Its protein is CASRKGVLNTEAFF.

The V gene is TRBV30, the J gene TRBJ1-4; 8 bases agree with TRBD1. This CDR3 spans 15 amino acids. Germline CDR1 and CDR2: GTSNPN and SVGIG (reference sequence). V was pared by 2 bases and J by 8 bases, with 10 bases of the junction left unmatched. DNA for the CDR3: TGTGCCTGGAGTTTTACAGGGGGATTCGGGGAAAAACTGTTTTTT. It codes for CAWSFTGGFGEKLFF.

This chain connects TRBV5-1 to TRBJ2-2; D is possibly TRBD2 (7 bases). Germline assignment: CDR1 SGHRS and CDR2 YFSETQ. V lost 0 bases to trimming and J lost 5 bases, with 11 bases between them. CDR3 length equals 15 residues. CDR3 nucleotide sequence: TGCGCCAGCAGCTTGGCCGGGGGGCATACCGGGGAGCTGTTTTTT. Translating gives CASSLAGGHTGELFF.

The V and J genes are TRBV6-5 and TRBJ2-5; 8 bases agree with TRBD1. The V and J ends lost 6 bases and 5 bases, in that order; junction bases with no gene match: 11. CDR3 length: 15 residues. The germline gives CDR1 MNHEY, CDR2 SVGAGI. The CDR3 bases are TGTGCCAGCAGAGACCGACAGGGGTCGAAGGAGACCCAGTACTTC. It codes for CASRDRQGSKETQYF.

The J gene is TRBJ1-1, the V gene TRBV10-3; D is possibly TRBD1 (6 bases). Germline V CDR1 and CDR2: ENHRY, SYGVKD. V was cut by 10 bases and J by 4 bases, with 16 bases left in between. The CDR3 covers 13 residues. DNA for the CDR3: TGTGCCACTGAGAGGGGCAGGGGCACTGAAGCTTTCTTT. This gives the protein CATERGRGTEAFF.

This chain joins TRBV27 and TRBJ2-6, with D possibly matching TRBD1 (6 bases). Germline CDR1 is MNHEY and CDR2 is SMNVEV (reference sequence). Trimming shortened V by 2 bases and J by 2 bases, and 7 bases separated the two germline ends. CDR3 length: 15 residues. The CDR3 here is CASSLGGAGANVLTF. The CDR3 DNA follows: TGTGCCAGCAGTTTAGGGGGCGCTGGGGCCAACGTCCTGACTTTC.

The chain recombines TRBV19 with TRBJ1-1; D uncertain. The V and J ends lost 4 bases and 0 bases respectively, with 12 bases between them. The CDR3 is 15 residues long. The V gene's germline CDR1 is LNHDA and CDR2 SQIVND (reference sequence). CDR3 sequence reads: CASSTSLAVNTEAFF. In DNA, the CDR3 is TGTGCCAGTAGTACCTCGCTTGCGGTGAACACTGAAGCTTTCTTT.

The gene calls are TRBV18 and TRBJ2-3; 9 bases agree with TRBD2. Germline CDR1 KGHSH, CDR2 LQKENI. V dropped 1 base and J dropped 3; count of bases not matched to a gene: 5. The CDR3 spans 16 residues. Here the CDR3 DNA reads TGTGCCAGCTCACCACAAAGCGGGGGGTTGACAGATACGCAGTATTTT. Translated, it gives CASSPQSGGLTDTQYF.

The rearrangement uses TRBV11-3 and TRBJ2-3; TRBD1 agrees at 10 bases. Germline V gene data show CDR1 as SGHNT and CDR2 as YENEEA. V lost 4 bases to trimming and J lost 4 bases; unmatched junction nucleotides: 11. The CDR3 contains 17 residues. This CDR3 is CASSSGTGARGSDTQYF. The CDR3 DNA reads TGTGCCAGCAGCTCAGGGACAGGGGCACGTGGGTCAGATACGCAGTATTTT. Variable domain in full (rest from reference TRBV11-3 and TRBJ2-3): EAGVVQSPRYKIIEKKQPVAFWCNPISGHNTLYWYLQNLGQGPELLIRYENEEAVDDSQLPKDRFSAERLKGVDSTLKIQPAELGDSAVYLCASSSGTGARGSDTQYFGPGTRLTVL.

The V gene is TRBV28, the J gene TRBJ2-7, with D perhaps matching TRBD1 (6 bases). The CDR3 covers 15 residues. V was shortened by 5 bases and J by 3 bases, with 17 bases between the two germline ends. Per germline, CDR1 MDHEN and CDR2 SYDVKM. CDR3 bases: TGTGCCAGCAGTCTCCCCCGGGACATGAACTACGAGCAGTACTTC. Its protein is CASSLPRDMNYEQYF.

This clone was detected only once. This chain links TRBV5-6 with TRBJ2-5, with 9 bases identical to TRBD1. Trimming at V came to 4 bases and at J to 5 bases, leaving 9 bases not matched to a gene. The CDR3 has 15 amino acids. The germline V gene has CDR1 SGHDT and CDR2 YYEEEE. The DNA of the CDR3 is TGTGCCAGCAGCATTACCGGGACAGGGTTGGAGACCCAGTACTTC. It specifies CASSITGTGLETQYF.

This clone was seen once. As DNA, the CDR3 is TGTGCCAGCAGTGAATTCCTTGGACAGTTCAATGAGCAGTTCTTC. Residues: CASSEFLGQFNEQFF. The rearrangement links TRBV6-1 to TRBJ2-1; TRBD1 is a possible D gene (6 bases). The CDR3 is 15 residues long. Deletions cut 2 bases from V and 6 bases from J, with 14 bases between. The germline V gene encodes CDR1 MNHNS and CDR2 SASEGT.

The chain joins TRBV5-4 to TRBJ2-1, with 11 bases identical to TRBD1. After removal of 3 bases from V and 4 bases from J, the junction contained 3 bases not matched to a gene. This CDR3 is 15 amino acids long. Per the germline V gene, CDR1 is SGHNT and CDR2 is YYREEE (reference sequence). The CDR3 bases are TGTGCCAGCAGCTCGCGGGACAGGGGGTACAATGAGCAGTTCTTC. Encoded protein: CASSSRDRGYNEQFF. Supplemented by reference TRBV5-4 and TRBJ2-1, the full variable domain reads ETGVTQSPTHLIKTRGQQVTLRCSSQSGHNTVSWYQQALGQGPQFIFQYYREEENGRGNFPPRFSGLQFPNYSSELNVNALELDDSALYLCASSSRDRGYNEQFFGPGTRLTVL.